These 26 T cell receptor beta chains were all obtained from the same sample, sequenced in a study of CD8 T cells in Susac syndrome. About 0.5 to 1 ug RNA was reverse transcribed with random hexamers. TCRdb independently ran MiXCR on the immunoSEQ multiplex PCR reads; one entry per CDR3 protein. The table has approximately 190,000 distinct CDR3 sequences, approximately 96% seen once. The sequencing sample was made of CD4+ T cells from PBMCs. Receptor source: a human donor with Susac syndrome.

V is TRBV7-2 and J is TRBJ2-2, with a weak D call TRBD1 (6 bases). Trimming stripped 6 bases from V and 7 bases from J, with 18 bases between. This CDR3 region has 15 residues. Germline V gene data show CDR1 as SGHTA and CDR2 as FQGNSA. The CDR3 loop is CASRFKTKGVGELFF. The DNA for the CDR3 is TGTGCCAGCAGATTCAAAACAAAGGGGGTCGGGGAGCTGTTTTTT.

V and J are TRBV7-2 and TRBJ2-7, with TRBD2 matching 9 bases. Germline assignment: CDR1 SGHTA and CDR2 FQGNSA. The ends lost 4 bases at V and 5 bases at J; junction bases unmatched: 9. The CDR3 extends over 15 amino acids. The CDR3 coding sequence is TGTGCCAGCAGCTCCCGGTGGAGACTAGCGGACGAGCAGTACTTC. Its protein is CASSSRWRLADEQYF. The complete variable domain, with remaining parts taken from reference TRBV7-2 and TRBJ2-7, reads GAGVSQSPSNKVTEKGKDVELRCDPISGHTALYWYRQSLGQGLEFLIYFQGNSAPDKSGLPSDRFSAERTGGSVSTLTIQRTQQEDSAVYLCASSSRWRLADEQYFGPGTRLTVT.

J is TRBJ2-2 and V is TRBV18; 7 bases fit TRBD1. The CDR3 has 17 residues. The germline V gene has CDR1 KGHSH and CDR2 LQKENI. J gave up 0 bases and V 5 bases, and 9 bases lay outside the gene matches. This chain's CDR3 is CASSEGANVANTGELFF. The CDR3 nucleotides are TGTGCCAGCTCAGAGGGGGCGAACGTCGCGAACACCGGGGAGCTGTTTTTT.

The rearrangement links TRBV7-9 to TRBJ1-1, with D perhaps matching TRBD1 (5 bases). There are 18 residues in the CDR3. V lost 5 bases to trimming and J lost 5 bases, with 27 bases between them. Per germline, CDR1 SEHNR and CDR2 FQNEAQ (reference sequence). Written as DNA, the CDR3 is TGTGCCAGCAGCCCCTTGGACTTAGGGGCAGGGCCCAGGACTGAAGCTTTCTTT. It translates to CASSPLDLGAGPRTEAFF. Complete variable domain (other parts from reference TRBV7-9 and TRBJ1-1): DTGVSQNPRHKITKRGQNVTFRCDPISEHNRLYWYRQTLGQGPEFLTYFQNEAQLEKSRLLSDRFSAERPKGSFSTLEIQRTEQGDSAMYLCASSPLDLGAGPRTEAFFGQGTRLTVV.

The genes are TRBV5-1 and TRBJ2-1, with 11 positions matching TRBD1. Germline trimming cut 0 bases from V and 4 bases from J; bases unmatched to any gene: 6. This CDR3 contains 17 residues. In germline, CDR1 is SGHRS, CDR2 YFSETQ. The CDR3 spells CASSLDPGTGGYNEQFF. The DNA of the CDR3 is TGCGCCAGCAGCTTGGACCCGGGGACAGGGGGGTACAATGAGCAGTTCTTC.

The chain uses TRBV4-1 and TRBJ2-3; 8 bases agree with TRBD2. Germline V gene sequence: CDR1 MGHRA, CDR2 YSYEKL. J lost 14 bases, V lost 1 base, and 2 bases had no gene match. The CDR3 sequence is 11 residues long. CDR3 sequence (DNA): TGCGCCAGCAGCCAAGGGACTAGCCGGTATTTT. It translates to CASSQGTSRYF.

The chain carries TRBV14 and TRBJ1-6; a possible D gene is TRBD1 (6 bases). The CDR3 sequence is 13 residues long. CDR1 and CDR2 (germline): SGHDN, FVKESK. V shed 5 bases and J shed 7 bases, with 9 bases lying between them. CDR3 loop: CASSFRGNSPLHF. In nucleotides, the CDR3 is TGTGCCAGCAGCTTTAGGGGGAATTCACCCCTCCACTTT.

The chain couples TRBV29-1 to TRBJ2-5, with D tentatively TRBD1 (6 bases). Germline V gives CDR1 SQVTM, CDR2 ANQGSEA. The CDR3 length is 13 residues. V lost 7 bases and J 5 bases, leaving 17 bases between the germline ends. For the CDR3, the DNA is TGCAGCGCTGCTGGGACACTTGGGGAGACCCAGTACTTC. Translating it yields CSAAGTLGETQYF.

The rearrangement uses TRBV20-1 and TRBJ2-3, with unresolved D. Germline V gene lookup returns CDR1 DFQATT and CDR2 SNEGSKA (reference sequence). The V and J ends lost 3 bases and 0 bases respectively, with 7 bases between them. The CDR3 is 13 residues long. The CDR3 nucleotides are TGCAGTGCTAGGCCACGGAGCACAGATACGCAGTATTTT. Residues: CSARPRSTDTQYF.

V is TRBV12-5 and J is TRBJ2-1; no clear D. The CDR3 is 14 amino acids. The V gene's germline CDR1 is LGHNT and CDR2 FRNRAP. V lost 0 bases and J 4 bases, leaving 7 bases between the germline ends. The chain's CDR3 is CASGLVVGYNEQFF. The CDR3 coding sequence is TGTGCTAGTGGTTTGGTAGTAGGGTACAATGAGCAGTTCTTC.

The chain uses TRBV20-1 and TRBJ2-1, with D possibly being TRBD2 (7 bases). Trimming took off 0 bases at V and 3 bases at J, with 12 bases between the two ends. The CDR3 sequence is 15 residues long. Germline V gene lookup returns CDR1 DFQATT and CDR2 SNEGSKA (reference sequence). CDR3 amino acids: CSAREGGAGYNEQFF. The CDR3 DNA reads TGCAGTGCTAGAGAGGGGGGGGCTGGCTACAATGAGCAGTTCTTC.

The rearrangement links TRBV20-1 to TRBJ1-4, with unresolved D. Germline CDR1 is DFQATT and CDR2 is SNEGSKA (reference sequence). V was cut by 4 bases and J by 7 bases, with 10 bases left in between. The length of the CDR3 is 12 residues. The CDR3 loop is CSAKGGREKLFF. The CDR3 DNA follows: TGCAGTGCTAAAGGAGGTCGTGAAAAACTGTTTTTT.

The chain combines TRBV4-1 with TRBJ2-3, with D perhaps matching TRBD2 (6 bases). The CDR3 loop spans 16 amino acids. Germline CDR1 is MGHRA and CDR2 is YSYEKL. V gave up 0 bases and J gave up 0 bases, with 10 bases separating them. The CDR3 reads CASSQDPSVSTDTQYF. CDR3 nucleotides: TGCGCCAGCAGCCAAGATCCTAGCGTGAGCACAGATACGCAGTATTTT.

The V gene is TRBV7-6, the J gene TRBJ1-6, with a possible D match to TRBD1 (6 bases). From germline, CDR1 is SGHVS and CDR2 FNYEAQ. CDR3 length equals 19 residues. Trimming pared 2 bases from V and 0 bases from J, leaving 17 bases between. The DNA of the CDR3 is TGTGCCAGCAGCTTAACGGGGGGCAGGAAGAGCTCCTATAATTCACCCCTCCACTTT. Amino acid sequence: CASSLTGGRKSSYNSPLHF.

CDR3 residues: CSARDLIQQYQETQYF. The CDR3 coding sequence is TGCAGTGCTAGAGATCTCATACAGCAGTACCAAGAGACCCAGTACTTC. The rearrangement joins TRBV20-1 to TRBJ2-5; D gene uncertain. CDR3 length: 16 amino acids. V was pared by 0 bases and J by 0 bases, with 14 bases between. Per the germline V gene, CDR1 is DFQATT and CDR2 is SNEGSKA (reference sequence).

This sequence joins TRBV29-1 and TRBJ1-1; 7 bases map to TRBD1. This CDR3 has 13 residues. With 6 bases clipped from V and 0 bases from J, the junction kept 4 bases outside the gene matches. The germline V gene has CDR1 SQVTM and CDR2 ANQGSEA. CDR3 nucleotide sequence: TGCAGCGTCCAACAGGGGTTGAACACTGAAGCTTTCTTT. Translated: CSVQQGLNTEAFF.

This chain connects TRBV29-1 to TRBJ2-1; D is undetermined. Trimming shortened V by 1 base and J by 0 bases, and 7 bases separated the two germline ends. The CDR3 runs to 14 residues. The germline CDR1 and CDR2 sequences are SQVTM and ANQGSEA. CDR3 DNA: TGCAGCGTTGAAGGCGCGATCTCCTACAATGAGCAGTTCTTC. Translated, it gives CSVEGAISYNEQFF.

The chain links TRBV6-5 to TRBJ2-7; D perhaps matches TRBD1 (6 bases). V lost 4 bases and J lost 2, with 15 bases in between. CDR1 MNHEY and CDR2 SVGAGI come from the germline V gene. This CDR3 has 15 amino acids. Here the CDR3 reads CASSSGVLSTYEQYF. CDR3 nucleotide sequence: TGTGCCAGCAGTTCAGGGGTACTGTCGACCTACGAGCAGTACTTC.

This clonotype occurred once. This sequence joins TRBV9 and TRBJ1-6; D not resolved. This CDR3 spans 13 amino acids. V was pared by 1 base and J by 10 bases, with 9 bases between. Germline V CDR1 and CDR2: SGDLS, YYNGEE. The CDR3 DNA follows: TGTGCCAGCAGCGTACTCGGGTCCTCACCCCTCCACTTT. Translated: CASSVLGSSPLHF.

The chain links TRBV5-1 to TRBJ2-3; possible D gene TRBD1, 7 bases. This CDR3 region has 17 residues. Trimming shortened V by 1 base and J by 4 bases, and 19 bases separated the two germline ends. In germline, CDR1 is SGHRS, CDR2 YFSETQ. CDR3 sequence reads: CASSLTLGGGLPDTQYF. The CDR3 DNA reads as TGCGCCAGCAGCTTGACTCTTGGAGGGGGCTTACCAGATACGCAGTATTTT.

The chain recombines TRBV6-5 with TRBJ1-1; TRBD1 matches 7 bases. Germline V gene sequence: CDR1 MNHEY, CDR2 SVGAGI. The CDR3 is 13 amino acids. V was clipped by 5 bases and J by 5 bases; unmatched bases: 5. The CDR3 sequence: CASSTPGGTEAFF. CDR3 coding DNA: TGTGCCAGCAGTACGCCAGGGGGAACTGAAGCTTTCTTT.

This clonotype was counted once. This sequence joins TRBV7-9 and TRBJ2-7, with TRBD2 matching over 7 bases. The CDR3 consists of 13 residues. V gave up 6 bases and J gave up 5 bases; unmatched junction bases: 7. Looked up from germline, CDR1 is SEHNR and CDR2 is FQNEAQ (reference sequence). The CDR3 sequence is CASSIAGDHEQYF. CDR3 nucleotides: TGTGCCAGCAGTATTGCGGGGGACCACGAGCAGTACTTC.

CDR3 amino acids: CASADNTEAFF. The CDR3 DNA reads TGTGCTAGTGCAGATAACACTGAAGCTTTCTTT. J is TRBJ1-1 and V is TRBV12-5, with unresolved D. The CDR3 loop spans 11 amino acids. Trimming took 7 bases from V and 2 from J, leaving 5 bases between them. Germline V gives CDR1 LGHNT, CDR2 FRNRAP.

The chain is built from TRBV7-9 and TRBJ1-1; 8 nucleotides agree with TRBD1. The CDR3 sequence is 13 residues long. V dropped 5 bases and J dropped 7; count of bases not matched to a gene: 6. The germline V gene has CDR1 SEHNR and CDR2 FQNEAQ (reference sequence). The CDR3 sequence: CASSRTGQGEAFF. The CDR3 DNA sequence: TGTGCCAGCAGCCGTACAGGACAGGGTGAAGCTTTCTTT.

This chain links TRBV12-3 or TRBV12-4 with TRBJ2-7; TRBD1 agrees at 8 bases. V was clipped by 5 bases and J by 3 bases; unmatched bases: 12. CDR3 length: 16 amino acids. CDR3 nucleotides: TGTGCCAGCAGTCCCCACCGGACAGGGCCGGACTACGAGCAGTACTTC. Residues: CASSPHRTGPDYEQYF.

J is TRBJ1-3 and V is TRBV9; TRBD1 might be the D (5 bases). The V end lost 2 bases, the J end lost 6 bases, and 15 bases lay between the germline ends. The germline V gene encodes CDR1 SGDLS and CDR2 YYNGEE. This CDR3 has 15 residues. CDR3 sequence (DNA): TGTGCCAGCAGCGTGGGAGGGACCCACTTAAACACCATATATTTT. Its protein product is CASSVGGTHLNTIYF.